In this sample, the clone carrying this T cell receptor (beta chain) turned up a few times. Its antigen is not known. Germline loops: CDR1 LNHDA, CDR2 SQIVND (reference sequence). The CDR3 covers 16 residues. The V and J ends lost 4 bases and 1 base respectively, with 16 bases between them. The source of the sample is a study of T cell repertoires in cytomegalovirus infection. Study-level information: Public TCR beta signatures provided an indication of both CMV infection and a matching HLA type. Broader study findings: Dominating the ex vivo response were TCR beta clonotypes that were CMV-specific and HLA-C-restricted. People with CMV and the relevant HLA were identified by cumulative public TCR beta family frequency.

TCRdb used MiXCR to reprocess the reads, holding one entry per CDR3 protein. The sample contains about 230,000 distinct CDR3 sequences, over 20% of which appear only once. The sequence was obtained from a human donor in good health (CMV status not recorded). Some clones in this sample may be carry-over from other donors' samples. Sequencing used CD8+ T cells from PBMCs. This sequence joins TRBV19 and TRBJ1-2; D perhaps matches TRBD1 (6 bases). The CDR3 DNA reads TGTGCCAGTAGTACCTTAGACCCACAGGGTAACTATGGCTACACCTTC. This translates into CASSTLDPQGNYGYTF.